This section outlines one T cell receptor (beta chain) sequence together with its context. Its antigen is undetermined. These data are taken from a study of cytomegalovirus exposure and HLA in healthy donors. Germline values: CDR1 SNHLY, CDR2 FYNNEI. The J segment lost 8 bases and the V segment lost 5 bases, leaving 12 bases of the junction unmatched. The CDR3 has 16 residues. PCR primers comprised 60 Vbeta and 13 Jbeta primers. The repertoire was sequenced with immunoSEQ multiplex PCR; TCRdb's copy has only in-frame clones and lacks some. The data hold 100,000 to 150,000 clones, with more than 65% observed a single time. Study-level points and caveats: Versus the roughly 700-donor mean, an Asian-associated ancestry cluster reportedly showed fewer N-insertions in a later analysis.

This sequence originates from a male donor in good health and CMV-seropositive. The sample taken for sequencing was PBMCs. The chain combines TRBV2 with TRBJ1-2; 12 nucleotides align to TRBD1. CDR3 sequence: CASSLSRDRGRRGYTF. Written as DNA, the CDR3 is TGTGCCAGCAGTCTGTCCCGGGACAGGGGGCGCAGGGGCTACACCTTC.